The entry below gives a single T cell receptor (beta chain) sequence along with its context. Its specificity is unknown. This sample was included in a study of Ad26.COV2.S vaccination and SARS-CoV-2 variants. Notes on the study in general: Measurements of TCR breadth and depth may have given underestimates of the total T cell responses.

The assay was immunoSEQ multiplex PCR, and TCRdb's table has in-frame clones only and misses some. The table records a few hundred thousand clones, about nine tenths of them present only once. V was pared by 1 base and J by 3 bases, with 21 bases between. CDR1 is SQVTM, CDR2 ANQGSEA, per germline. CDR3 length: 17 residues. Described treatment: 19 received Ad26.COV2.S at low or high dose, single or two shots; 5 received placebo; per-sample allocation not given. Vaccine and placebo recipients were sampled on day 63 after the first injection. This specimen was peripheral blood, taken in a trial of Ad26.COV2.S vaccine versus placebo. The receptor comes from a person aged 18-60 years who received the Ad26.COV2.S COVID-19 vaccine or a placebo. V gene TRBV29-1 combines with J gene TRBJ1-2, with D maybe TRBD1 (5 bases). The CDR3 loop is CSVEGPTGAGGYYGYTF. DNA for the CDR3: TGCAGCGTTGAAGGTCCCACGGGAGCCGGGGGATACTATGGCTACACCTTC.